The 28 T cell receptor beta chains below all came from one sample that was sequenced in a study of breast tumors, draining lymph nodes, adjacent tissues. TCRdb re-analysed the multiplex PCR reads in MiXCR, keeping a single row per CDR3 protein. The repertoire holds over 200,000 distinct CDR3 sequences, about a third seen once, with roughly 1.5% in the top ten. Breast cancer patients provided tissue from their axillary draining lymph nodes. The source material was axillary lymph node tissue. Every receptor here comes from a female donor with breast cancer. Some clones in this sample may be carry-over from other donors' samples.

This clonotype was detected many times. The CDR3 sequence is CASNTDGGNSPLHF. CDR3 sequence (DNA): TGTGCCAGCAATACTGACGGAGGAAATTCACCCCTCCACTTT. The rearrangement links TRBV11-3 to TRBJ1-6; no reliable D call. The CDR3 has 14 amino acids. V lost 7 bases and J lost 7, with 14 bases in between. Looked up from germline, CDR1 is SGHNT and CDR2 is YENEEA.

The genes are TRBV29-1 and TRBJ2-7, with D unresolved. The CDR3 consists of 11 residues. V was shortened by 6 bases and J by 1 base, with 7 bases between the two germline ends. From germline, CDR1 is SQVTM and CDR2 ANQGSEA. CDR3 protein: CSVRSSYEQYF. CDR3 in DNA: TGCAGCGTACGGTCTTCCTACGAGCAGTACTTC.

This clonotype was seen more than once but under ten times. The CDR3 DNA reads as TGTGCCTGGAGTAGAGTGACACTGAACACCGGGGAGCTGTTTTTT. Protein: CAWSRVTLNTGELFF. V is TRBV30 and J is TRBJ2-2; D unclear. This CDR3 spans 15 amino acids. Germline V gives CDR1 GTSNPN, CDR2 SVGIG (reference sequence). V was clipped by 2 bases and J by 1 base, with 11 bases between them. Based on the CDR3 plus reference TRBV30 and TRBJ2-2, the full variable domain is SQTIHQWPATLVQPVGSPLSLECTVEGTSNPNLYWYRQAAGRGLQLLFYSVGIGQISSEVPQNLSASRPQDRQFILSSKKLLLSDSGFYLCAWSRVTLNTGELFFGEGSRLTVL.

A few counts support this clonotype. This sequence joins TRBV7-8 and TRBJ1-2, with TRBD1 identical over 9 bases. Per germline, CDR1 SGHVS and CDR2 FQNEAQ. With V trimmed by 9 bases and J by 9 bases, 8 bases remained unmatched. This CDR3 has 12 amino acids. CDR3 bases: TGTGCCAGTTCCCGGGACAGGGATAGCTACACCTTC. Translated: CASSRDRDSYTF.

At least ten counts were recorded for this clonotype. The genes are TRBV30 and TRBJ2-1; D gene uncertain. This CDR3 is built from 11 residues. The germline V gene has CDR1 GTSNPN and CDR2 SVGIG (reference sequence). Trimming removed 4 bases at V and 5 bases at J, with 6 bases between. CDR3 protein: CAWKRNNEQFF. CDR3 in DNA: TGTGCCTGGAAACGGAACAATGAGCAGTTCTTC.

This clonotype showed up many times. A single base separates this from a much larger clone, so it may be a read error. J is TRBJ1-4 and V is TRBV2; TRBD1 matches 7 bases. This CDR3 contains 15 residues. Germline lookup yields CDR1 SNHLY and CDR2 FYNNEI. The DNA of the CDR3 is TGTGCCAGCAGGGCAACCGGGACAGCTAATGAAAAACTGCTTTTT. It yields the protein CASRATGTANEKLLF.

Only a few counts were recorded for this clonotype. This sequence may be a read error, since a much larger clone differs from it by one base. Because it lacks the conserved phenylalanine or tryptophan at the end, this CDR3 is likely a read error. CDR3 in DNA: TGTGCCAGCAGCTTAGGGTATTATGAGCAGTTCTTA. Residues: CASSLGYYEQFL. This rearrangement joins TRBV7-8 to TRBJ2-1; D unclear. The germline CDR1 and CDR2 sequences are SGHVS and FQNEAQ. Trimming shortened V by 1 base and J by 8 bases, and 6 bases separated the two germline ends. This CDR3 is built from 12 residues.

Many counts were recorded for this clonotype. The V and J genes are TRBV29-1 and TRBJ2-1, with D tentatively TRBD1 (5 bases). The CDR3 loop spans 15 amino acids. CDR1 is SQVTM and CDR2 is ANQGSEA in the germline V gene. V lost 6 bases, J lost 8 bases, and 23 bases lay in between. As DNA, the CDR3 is TGCAGCGTCTATGAAAGGGGTTCCGAGTGGCATGAGCAGTTCTTC. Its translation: CSVYERGSEWHEQFF.

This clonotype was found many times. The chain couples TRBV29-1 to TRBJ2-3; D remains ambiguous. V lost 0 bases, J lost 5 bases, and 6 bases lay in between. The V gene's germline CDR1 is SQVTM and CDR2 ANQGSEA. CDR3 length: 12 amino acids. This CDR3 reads CSVEDQVDTQYF. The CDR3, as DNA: TGCAGCGTTGAAGATCAGGTAGATACGCAGTATTTT.

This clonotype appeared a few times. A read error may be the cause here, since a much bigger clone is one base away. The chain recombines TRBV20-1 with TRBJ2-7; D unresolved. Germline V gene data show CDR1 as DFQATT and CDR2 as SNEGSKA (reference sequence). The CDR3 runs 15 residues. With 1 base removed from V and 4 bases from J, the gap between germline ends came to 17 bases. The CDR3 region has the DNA TGCAGTGCTAGAGTCCCGGGTGGCTCCCCATACGAGCAGTACTTC. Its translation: CSARVPGGSPYEQYF.

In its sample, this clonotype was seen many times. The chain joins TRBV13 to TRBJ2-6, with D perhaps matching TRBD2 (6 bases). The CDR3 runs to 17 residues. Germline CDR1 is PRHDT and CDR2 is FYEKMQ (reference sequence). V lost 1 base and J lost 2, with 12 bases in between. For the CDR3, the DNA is TGTGCCAGCAGCTTAGCTCGCGGGACGGCTGGGGCCAACGTCCTGACTTTC. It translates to CASSLARGTAGANVLTF.

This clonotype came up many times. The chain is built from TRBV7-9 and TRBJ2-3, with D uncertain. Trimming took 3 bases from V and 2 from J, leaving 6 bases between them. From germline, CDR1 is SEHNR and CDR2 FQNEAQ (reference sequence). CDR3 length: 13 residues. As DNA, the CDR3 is TGTGCCAGCAGCTTCAGGCCCACAGATACGCAGTATTTT. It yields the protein CASSFRPTDTQYF. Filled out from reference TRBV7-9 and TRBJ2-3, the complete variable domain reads DTGVSQNPRHKITKRGQNVTFRCDPISEHNRLYWYRQTLGQGPEFLTYFQNEAQLEKSRLLSDRFSAERPKGSFSTLEIQRTEQGDSAMYLCASSFRPTDTQYFGPGTRLTVL.

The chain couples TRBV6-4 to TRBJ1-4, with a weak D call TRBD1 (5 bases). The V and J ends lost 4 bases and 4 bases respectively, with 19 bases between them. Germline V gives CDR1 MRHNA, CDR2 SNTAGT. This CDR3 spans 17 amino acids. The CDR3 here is CASSAQQGAGGNEKLFF. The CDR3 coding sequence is TGTGCCAGCAGTGCACAACAAGGGGCAGGTGGTAATGAAAAACTGTTTTTT.

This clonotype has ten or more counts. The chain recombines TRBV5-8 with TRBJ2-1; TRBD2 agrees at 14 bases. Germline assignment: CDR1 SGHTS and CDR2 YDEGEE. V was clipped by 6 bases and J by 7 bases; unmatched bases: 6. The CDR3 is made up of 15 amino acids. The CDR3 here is CASKPGLAGENEQFF. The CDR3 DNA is TGTGCCAGCAAACCGGGACTAGCGGGAGAAAATGAGCAGTTCTTC.

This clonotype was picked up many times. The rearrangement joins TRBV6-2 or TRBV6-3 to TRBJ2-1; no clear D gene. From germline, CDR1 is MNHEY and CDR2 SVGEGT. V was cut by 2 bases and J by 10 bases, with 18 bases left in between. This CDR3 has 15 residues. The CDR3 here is CASSYAVPRVAEQFF. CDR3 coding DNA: TGTGCCAGCAGTTACGCGGTGCCCCGGGTGGCCGAGCAGTTCTTC.

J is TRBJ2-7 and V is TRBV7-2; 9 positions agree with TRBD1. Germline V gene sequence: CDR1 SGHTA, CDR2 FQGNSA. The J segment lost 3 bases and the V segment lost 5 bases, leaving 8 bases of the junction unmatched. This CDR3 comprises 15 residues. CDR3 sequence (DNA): TGTGCCAGCAGCCGAAAGGACAGGGGAGACTACGAGCAGTACTTC. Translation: CASSRKDRGDYEQYF.

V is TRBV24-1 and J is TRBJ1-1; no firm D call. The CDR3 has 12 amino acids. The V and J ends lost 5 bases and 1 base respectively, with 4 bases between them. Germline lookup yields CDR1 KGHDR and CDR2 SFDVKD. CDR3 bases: TGTGCCACCAGTGGGTGGAACACTGAAGCTTTCTTT. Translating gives CATSGWNTEAFF.

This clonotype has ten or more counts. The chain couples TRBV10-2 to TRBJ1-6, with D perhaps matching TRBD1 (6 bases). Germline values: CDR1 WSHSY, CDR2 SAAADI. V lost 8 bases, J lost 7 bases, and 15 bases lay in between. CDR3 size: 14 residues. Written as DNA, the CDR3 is TGCGCCAGCCATATCCGGGACACAAATTCACCCCTCCACTTT. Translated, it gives CASHIRDTNSPLHF.

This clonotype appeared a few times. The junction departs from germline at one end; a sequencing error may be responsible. CDR3 nucleotides: TGTGCCAGCATTTTACGAGGGCAGGGCAATCAGCCCCAGCATTTT. Amino acid sequence: CASILRGQGNQPQHF. This chain connects TRBV28 to TRBJ1-5, with D hard to call. The CDR3 consists of 15 residues. The V gene's germline CDR1 is MDHEN and CDR2 SYDVKM. Using reference TRBV28 and TRBJ1-5 for the parts outside the CDR3, the full variable domain is DVKVTQSSRYLVKRTGEKVFLECVQDMDHENMFWYRQDPGLGLRLIYFSYDVKMKEKGDIPEGYSVSREKKERFSLILESASTNQTSMYLCASILRGQGNQPQHFGDGTRLSIL.

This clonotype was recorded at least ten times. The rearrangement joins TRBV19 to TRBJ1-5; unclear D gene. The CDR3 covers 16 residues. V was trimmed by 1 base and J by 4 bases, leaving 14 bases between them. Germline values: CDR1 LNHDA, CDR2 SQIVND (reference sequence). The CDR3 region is CASSIGFGLGNQPQHF. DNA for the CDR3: TGTGCCAGTAGTATAGGGTTCGGATTAGGGAATCAGCCCCAGCATTTT.

The CDR3 sequence: CASSQLRQVVSYEQYF. The CDR3 nucleotides read TGTGCCAGCAGTCAACTTAGGCAGGTGGTCTCCTACGAGCAGTACTTC. This rearrangement joins TRBV6-1 to TRBJ2-7; D remains ambiguous. V gave up 5 bases and J gave up 0 bases, with 17 bases separating them. The germline gives CDR1 MNHNS, CDR2 SASEGT. The length of the CDR3 is 16 residues.

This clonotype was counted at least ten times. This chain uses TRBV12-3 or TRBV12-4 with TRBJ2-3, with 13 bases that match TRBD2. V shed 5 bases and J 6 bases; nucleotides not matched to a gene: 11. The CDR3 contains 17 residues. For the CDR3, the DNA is TGTGCCAGCAGTGCCGGGACTAGCGGGACACTAGGCGATACGCAGTATTTT. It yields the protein CASSAGTSGTLGDTQYF.

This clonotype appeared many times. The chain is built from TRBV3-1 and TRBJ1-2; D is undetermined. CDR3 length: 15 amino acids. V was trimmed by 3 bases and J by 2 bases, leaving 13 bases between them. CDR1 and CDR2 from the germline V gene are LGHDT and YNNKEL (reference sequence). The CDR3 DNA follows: TGTGCCAGCAGCCAGTCTTTAGGGTGGAACTATGGCTACACCTTC. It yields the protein CASSQSLGWNYGYTF. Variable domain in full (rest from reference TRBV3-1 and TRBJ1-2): DTAVSQTPKYLVTQMGNDKSIKCEQNLGHDTMYWYKQDSKKFLKIMFSYNNKELIINETVPNRFSPKSPDKAHLNLHINSLELGDSAVYFCASSQSLGWNYGYTFGSGTRLTVV.

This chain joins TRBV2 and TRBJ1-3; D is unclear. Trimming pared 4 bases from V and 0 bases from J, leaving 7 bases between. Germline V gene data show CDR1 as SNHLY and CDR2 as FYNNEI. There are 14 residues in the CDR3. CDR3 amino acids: CASSVTASGNTIYF. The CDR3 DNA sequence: TGTGCCAGCAGTGTCACAGCCTCTGGAAACACCATATATTTT.

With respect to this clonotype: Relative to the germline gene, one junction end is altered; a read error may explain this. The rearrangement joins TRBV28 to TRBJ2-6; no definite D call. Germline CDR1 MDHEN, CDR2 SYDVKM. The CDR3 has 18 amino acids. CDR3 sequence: CTSSSLRLPSSGANVLTF. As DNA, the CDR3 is TGTACCAGCAGTTCCTTGCGACTCCCGTCCTCTGGGGCCAACGTCCTGACTTTC.

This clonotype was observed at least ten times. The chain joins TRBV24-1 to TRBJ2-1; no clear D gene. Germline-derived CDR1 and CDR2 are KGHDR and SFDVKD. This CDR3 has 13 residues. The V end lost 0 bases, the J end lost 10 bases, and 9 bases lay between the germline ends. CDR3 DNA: TGTGCCACCAGTGATTTGACCCGCAAGGAGCAGTTCTTC. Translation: CATSDLTRKEQFF.

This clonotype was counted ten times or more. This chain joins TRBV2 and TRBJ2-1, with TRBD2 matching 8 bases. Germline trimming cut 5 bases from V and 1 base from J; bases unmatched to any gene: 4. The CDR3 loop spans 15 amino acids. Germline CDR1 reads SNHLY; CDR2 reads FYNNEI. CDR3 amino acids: CASSSQRESYNEQFF. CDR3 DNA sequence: TGTGCCAGCAGTAGCCAGCGGGAGTCCTACAATGAGCAGTTCTTC.

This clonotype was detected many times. This CDR3 is CASRLTSGRRETQYF. CDR3 nucleotide sequence: TGTGCCAGCAGGCTGACTAGCGGGAGACGTGAGACCCAGTACTTC. This chain links TRBV6-6 with TRBJ2-5; the match to TRBD2 covers 12 bases. Germline V gene data show CDR1 as MNHNY and CDR2 as SVGAGI (reference sequence). CDR3 length: 15 residues. V trimming: 6 bases; J trimming: 5 bases; junction bases outside the gene matches: 7.